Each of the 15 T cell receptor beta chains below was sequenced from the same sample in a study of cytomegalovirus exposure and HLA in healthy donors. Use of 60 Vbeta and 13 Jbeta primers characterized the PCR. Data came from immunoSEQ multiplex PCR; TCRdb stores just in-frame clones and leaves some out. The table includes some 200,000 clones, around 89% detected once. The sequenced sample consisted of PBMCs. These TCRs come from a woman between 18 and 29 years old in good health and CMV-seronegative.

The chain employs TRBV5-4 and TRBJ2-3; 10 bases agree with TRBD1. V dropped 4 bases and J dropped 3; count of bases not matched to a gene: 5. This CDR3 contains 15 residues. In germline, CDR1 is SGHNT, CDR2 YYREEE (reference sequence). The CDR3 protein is CASSGGQGKTDTQYF. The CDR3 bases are TGTGCCAGCAGCGGGGGACAGGGGAAGACAGATACGCAGTATTTT.

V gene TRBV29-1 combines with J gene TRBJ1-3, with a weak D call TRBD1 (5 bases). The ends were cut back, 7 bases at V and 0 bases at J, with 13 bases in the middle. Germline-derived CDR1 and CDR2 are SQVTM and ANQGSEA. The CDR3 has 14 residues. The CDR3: CSANNRLSGNTIYF. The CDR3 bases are TGCAGCGCTAATAACAGGCTCTCTGGAAACACCATATATTTT. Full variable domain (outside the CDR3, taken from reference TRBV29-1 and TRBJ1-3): SAVISQKPSRDICQRGTSLTIQCQVDSQVTMMFWYRQQPGQSLTLIATANQGSEATYESGFVIDKFPISRPNLTFSTLTVSNMSPEDSSIYLCSANNRLSGNTIYFGEGSWLTVV.

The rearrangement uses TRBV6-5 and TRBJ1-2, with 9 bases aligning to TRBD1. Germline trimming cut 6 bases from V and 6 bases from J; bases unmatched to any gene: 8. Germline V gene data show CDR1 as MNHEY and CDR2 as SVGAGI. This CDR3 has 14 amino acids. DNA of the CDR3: TGTGCCAGCAGCCGGGACAGGGAGAGAAATGGCTACACCTTC. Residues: CASSRDRERNGYTF.

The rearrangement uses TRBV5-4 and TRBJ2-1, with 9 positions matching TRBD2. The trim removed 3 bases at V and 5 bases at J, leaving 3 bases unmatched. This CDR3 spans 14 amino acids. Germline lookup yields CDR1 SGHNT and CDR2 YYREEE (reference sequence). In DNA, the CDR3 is TGTGCCAGCAGCTCGCGGGGGGGCCACAATGAGCAGTTCTTC. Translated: CASSSRGGHNEQFF.

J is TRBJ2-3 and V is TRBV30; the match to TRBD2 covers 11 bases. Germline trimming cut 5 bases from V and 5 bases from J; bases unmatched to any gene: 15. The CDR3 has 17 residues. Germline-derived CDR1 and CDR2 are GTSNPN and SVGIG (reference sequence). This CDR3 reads CAWYYITSGRLIDTQYF. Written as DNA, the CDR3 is TGTGCCTGGTACTACATAACTAGCGGGAGATTGATAGATACGCAGTATTTT.

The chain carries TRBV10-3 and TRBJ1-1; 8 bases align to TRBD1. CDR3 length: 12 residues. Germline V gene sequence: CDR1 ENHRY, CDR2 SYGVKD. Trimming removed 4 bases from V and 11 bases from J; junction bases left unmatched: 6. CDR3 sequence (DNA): TGTGCCATCAGTGCTTACAGGGGGAGGGCTTTCTTT. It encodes CAISAYRGRAFF.

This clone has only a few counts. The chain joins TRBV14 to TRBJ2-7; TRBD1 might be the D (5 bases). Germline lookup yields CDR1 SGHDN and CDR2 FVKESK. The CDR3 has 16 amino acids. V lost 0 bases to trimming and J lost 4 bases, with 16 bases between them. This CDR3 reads CASSQDAGRADYEQYF. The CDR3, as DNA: TGTGCCAGCAGCCAAGATGCAGGCAGGGCGGATTACGAGCAGTACTTC. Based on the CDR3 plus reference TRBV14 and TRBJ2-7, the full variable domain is EAGVTQFPSHSVIEKGQTVTLRCDPISGHDNLYWYRRVMGKEIKFLLHFVKESKQDESGMPNNRFLAERTGGTYSTLKVQPAELEDSGVYFCASSQDAGRADYEQYFGPGTRLTVT.

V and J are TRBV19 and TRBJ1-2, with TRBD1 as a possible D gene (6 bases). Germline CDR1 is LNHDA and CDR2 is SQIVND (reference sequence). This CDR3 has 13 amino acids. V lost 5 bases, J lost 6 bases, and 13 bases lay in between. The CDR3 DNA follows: TGTGCCAGTAGTCGGGGGGCTGAGGATGGCTACACCTTC. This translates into CASSRGAEDGYTF.

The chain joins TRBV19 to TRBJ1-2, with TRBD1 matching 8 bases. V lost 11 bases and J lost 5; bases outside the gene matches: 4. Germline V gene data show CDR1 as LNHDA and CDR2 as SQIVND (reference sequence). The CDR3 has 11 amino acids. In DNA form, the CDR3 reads TGTGCCTCAGGGGGCGGGTATGGCTACACCTTC. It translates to CASGGGYGYTF. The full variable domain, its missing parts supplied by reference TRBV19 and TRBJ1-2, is DGGITQSPKYLFRKEGQNVTLSCEQNLNHDAMYWYRQDPGQGLRLIYYSQIVNDFQKGDIAEGYSVSREKKESFPLTVTSAQKNPTAFYLCASGGGYGYTFGSGTRLTVV.

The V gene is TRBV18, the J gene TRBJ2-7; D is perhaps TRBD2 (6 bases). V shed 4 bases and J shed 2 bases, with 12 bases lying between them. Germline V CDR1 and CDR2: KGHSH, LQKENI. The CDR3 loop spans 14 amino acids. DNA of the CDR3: TGTGCCAGCTCACGTTCTAGCGAGACCTACGAGCAGTACTTC. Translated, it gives CASSRSSETYEQYF.

In DNA, the CDR3 is TGTGCCAGCACCACGGGGACAGGGGCTGGAAACACCATATATTTT. It specifies CASTTGTGAGNTIYF. J is TRBJ1-3 and V is TRBV11-3; 10 positions agree with TRBD1. J gave up 2 bases and V 7 bases, and 5 bases lay outside the gene matches. Germline lookup yields CDR1 SGHNT and CDR2 YENEEA. The CDR3 sequence is 15 residues long.

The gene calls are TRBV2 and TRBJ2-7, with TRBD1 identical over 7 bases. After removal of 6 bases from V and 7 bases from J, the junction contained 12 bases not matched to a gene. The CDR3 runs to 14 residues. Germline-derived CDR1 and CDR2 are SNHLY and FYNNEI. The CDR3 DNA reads TGTGCCAGCAGGCAGACAGGGTCATCGGGTGAGCAGTACTTC. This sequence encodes CASRQTGSSGEQYF.

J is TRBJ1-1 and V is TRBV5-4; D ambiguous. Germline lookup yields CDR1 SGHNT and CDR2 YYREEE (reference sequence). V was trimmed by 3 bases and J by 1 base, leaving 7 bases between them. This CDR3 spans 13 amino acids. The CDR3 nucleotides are TGTGCCAGCAGCTCTGGGCCGAACACTGAAGCTTTCTTT. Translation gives CASSSGPNTEAFF.

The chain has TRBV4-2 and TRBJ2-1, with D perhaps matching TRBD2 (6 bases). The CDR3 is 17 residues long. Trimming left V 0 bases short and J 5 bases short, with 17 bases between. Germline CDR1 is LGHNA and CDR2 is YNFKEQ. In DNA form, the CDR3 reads TGTGCCAGCAGCCAAGACGCGAGGCGAGGGACTGACAATGAGCAGTTCTTC. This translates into CASSQDARRGTDNEQFF.

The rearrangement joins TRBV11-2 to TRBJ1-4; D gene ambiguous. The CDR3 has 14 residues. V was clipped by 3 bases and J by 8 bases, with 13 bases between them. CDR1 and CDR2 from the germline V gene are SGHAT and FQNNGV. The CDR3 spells CASSFEAREEKLFF. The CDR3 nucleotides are TGTGCCAGCAGCTTCGAGGCACGTGAGGAAAAACTGTTTTTT.